The 22 T cell receptor beta chains presented below share a single source sample, sequenced in a study of blood T cell repertoires in COVID-19. TCRdb keeps only in-frame clones here, not all; method: immunoSEQ multiplex PCR. The data contain around 130,000 clones, roughly 80% of them singletons. The sequenced material came from peripheral blood. The origin of the receptors is a human donor in a cohort sampled during active COVID-19.

The chain is built from TRBV6-5 and TRBJ2-7; the match to TRBD1 covers 9 bases. V dropped 7 bases and J dropped 2; count of bases not matched to a gene: 9. From germline, CDR1 is MNHEY and CDR2 SVGAGI. This CDR3 contains 15 residues. CDR3 amino acids: CASTPGTGNPYEQYF. In DNA form, the CDR3 reads TGTGCCAGCACCCCCGGGACAGGGAACCCCTACGAGCAGTACTTC.

The chain employs TRBV20-1 and TRBJ2-5; D is unclear. The V gene lost 4 bases and the J gene lost 5 bases, with 8 bases spanning the gap. CDR3 length: 11 residues. The germline CDR1 and CDR2 sequences are DFQATT and SNEGSKA (reference sequence). The DNA for the CDR3 is TGCAGTGCTACGGTCCTCGAGACCCAGTACTTC. Protein product: CSATVLETQYF.

The chain uses TRBV9 and TRBJ2-3, with 8 nucleotides matching TRBD2. Germline loops: CDR1 SGDLS, CDR2 YYNGEE. Germline trimming cut 1 base from V and 6 bases from J; bases unmatched to any gene: 7. The CDR3 runs to 15 residues. In DNA, the CDR3 is TGTGCCAGCAGCGTAACACTAGCGGAGTCGGATACGCAGTATTTT. Translation: CASSVTLAESDTQYF.

This clone was observed a handful of times. The chain joins TRBV7-9 to TRBJ2-2; 13 bases match TRBD2. Germline V gene lookup returns CDR1 SEHNR and CDR2 FQNEAQ (reference sequence). Trimming removed 5 bases from V and 4 bases from J; junction bases left unmatched: 4. The CDR3 contains 16 residues. CDR3 nucleotide sequence: TGTGCCAGCAGCAAAGGGACTAGCGGGGCCACCGGGGAGCTGTTTTTT. Translation: CASSKGTSGATGELFF.

The gene calls are TRBV2 and TRBJ1-4; TRBD1 matches 9 bases. After removal of 4 bases from V and 8 bases from J, the junction contained 8 bases not matched to a gene. The CDR3 is 15 amino acids. Germline V lookup: CDR1 SNHLY, CDR2 FYNNEI. CDR3 residues: CASSGQGQGGEKLFF. The CDR3 region has the DNA TGTGCCAGCAGTGGACAGGGACAGGGTGGCGAAAAACTGTTTTTT. Based on the CDR3 plus reference TRBV2 and TRBJ1-4, the full variable domain is EPEVTQTPSHQVTQMGQEVILRCVPISNHLYFYWYRQILGQKVEFLVSFYNNEISEKSEIFDDQFSVERPDGSNFTLKIRSTKLEDSAMYFCASSGQGQGGEKLFFGSGTQLSVL.

The V gene is TRBV11-2, the J gene TRBJ2-7; 11 bases agree with TRBD2. The CDR3 covers 16 residues. Germline lookup yields CDR1 SGHAT and CDR2 FQNNGV. V was clipped by 4 bases and J by 4 bases; unmatched bases: 9. This CDR3 is CASSSLAGGVGYEQYF. The CDR3 nucleotides are TGTGCCAGCAGCTCCCTAGCGGGGGGCGTGGGATACGAGCAGTACTTC. The full variable domain, completed using reference TRBV11-2 and TRBJ2-7, is EAGVAQSPRYKIIEKRQSVAFWCNPISGHATLYWYQQILGQGPKLLIQFQNNGVVDDSQLPKDRFSAERLKGVDSTLKIQPAKLEDSAVYLCASSSLAGGVGYEQYFGPGTRLTVT.

J is TRBJ2-5 and V is TRBV30; 7 bases fit TRBD2. The V gene end was trimmed by 0 bases and the J gene end by 4 bases; junction bases not matched to a gene: 8. Per the germline V gene, CDR1 is GTSNPN and CDR2 is SVGIG (reference sequence). This CDR3 contains 15 residues. The CDR3 DNA reads as TGTGCCTGGAGTGTGGAGACTAGCCATCCAGAGACCCAGTACTTC. It codes for CAWSVETSHPETQYF.

The chain is built from TRBV9 and TRBJ1-3, with TRBD1 identical over 8 bases. The CDR3 is made up of 17 amino acids. Unmatched junction bases numbered 9, after V lost 4 bases and J lost 0 bases. Per germline, CDR1 SGDLS and CDR2 YYNGEE. CDR3 region: CASSPQTGVISGNTIYF. CDR3 bases: TGTGCCAGCAGCCCACAGACAGGGGTTATCTCTGGAAACACCATATATTTT.

The chain couples TRBV5-6 to TRBJ1-5; D is ambiguous. CDR1 and CDR2 (germline): SGHDT, YYEEEE. This CDR3 is built from 16 residues. V was pared by 0 bases and J by 3 bases, with 13 bases between. CDR3 in DNA: TGTGCCAGCAGCTTGGAAAGGGAGGGAAACAATCAGCCCCAGCATTTT. Translating it yields CASSLEREGNNQPQHF.

The rearrangement links TRBV5-1 to TRBJ2-1; D gene uncertain. This CDR3 has 15 amino acids. CDR1 is SGHRS and CDR2 is YFSETQ in the germline V gene. Trimming took 0 bases from V and 5 from J, leaving 12 bases between them. The chain's CDR3 is CASSLALGTNNEQFF. The CDR3 bases are TGCGCCAGCAGCTTGGCCCTTGGCACCAACAATGAGCAGTTCTTC.

The rearrangement uses TRBV7-9 and TRBJ2-1; the match to TRBD2 covers 10 bases. Germline V gene lookup returns CDR1 SEHNR and CDR2 FQNEAQ (reference sequence). The CDR3 is 19 amino acids. V shed 1 base and J 5 bases; nucleotides not matched to a gene: 14. The CDR3 sequence: CASSLEALAGAPVNNEQFF. CDR3 sequence (DNA): TGTGCCAGCAGCTTAGAGGCGCTAGCGGGGGCGCCAGTTAACAATGAGCAGTTCTTC.

The rearrangement joins TRBV5-5 to TRBJ2-3; no firm D call. This CDR3 has 14 residues. Germline values: CDR1 SGHKS, CDR2 YYEKEE (reference sequence). V was clipped by 2 bases and J by 2 bases, with 9 bases between them. The CDR3 region is CASSFNTHTDTQYF. The CDR3 DNA reads TGTGCCAGCAGCTTTAATACTCACACAGATACGCAGTATTTT.

This sequence joins TRBV24-1 and TRBJ1-2; D remains ambiguous. Trimming stripped 4 bases from V and 8 bases from J, with 13 bases between. This CDR3 region has 13 residues. Germline loops: CDR1 KGHDR, CDR2 SFDVKD. The CDR3 DNA reads TGTGCCACCAGTGAGGTGGCAGGAAGGGGCTACACCTTC. This translates into CATSEVAGRGYTF.

V gene TRBV10-1 combines with J gene TRBJ1-6; perhaps TRBD1 as D (6 bases). Trimming took 8 bases from V and 7 from J, leaving 12 bases between them. The CDR3 totals 13 residues. Germline-derived CDR1 and CDR2 are WNHNN and SYGVQD (reference sequence). This chain's CDR3 is CASLSTGNSPLHF. The CDR3 DNA sequence: TGCGCCAGCCTTTCAACAGGGAATTCACCCCTCCACTTT.

The chain has TRBV5-1 and TRBJ2-1; 13 bases agree with TRBD2. CDR3 length: 14 amino acids. J was trimmed by 10 bases and V by 4 bases; bases with no gene match: 5. Germline CDR1 is SGHRS and CDR2 is YFSETQ. CDR3 DNA: TGCGCCAGCAGCACTAGCGGGGGGGCCAGGGAGCAGTTCTTC. As protein: CASSTSGGAREQFF.

This clone was counted only a few times. The chain carries TRBV2 and TRBJ2-5; 9 bases agree with TRBD2. Trimming removed 2 bases from V and 1 base from J; junction bases left unmatched: 5. Germline lookup yields CDR1 SNHLY and CDR2 FYNNEI. The CDR3 spans 16 residues. The CDR3 region is CASSELRGGSQETQYF. CDR3 bases: TGTGCCAGCAGTGAACTGCGGGGGGGGTCCCAAGAGACCCAGTACTTC.

CDR3 in amino acids: CASSLRTGKNEQFF. In DNA, the CDR3 is TGTGCCAGTAGTTTGAGGACAGGGAAGAATGAGCAGTTCTTC. V gene TRBV19 combines with J gene TRBJ2-1; 8 nucleotides match TRBD1. Germline V gene lookup returns CDR1 LNHDA and CDR2 SQIVND (reference sequence). V shed 5 bases and J 7 bases; nucleotides not matched to a gene: 7. The length of the CDR3 is 14 residues.

The gene calls are TRBV6-5 and TRBJ1-3, with D maybe TRBD1 (5 bases). This CDR3 has 15 residues. V shed 5 bases and J shed 3 bases, with 14 bases lying between them. The germline V gene has CDR1 MNHEY and CDR2 SVGAGI. The DNA of the CDR3 is TGTGCCAGCAGTCCCGTAATCGGGGGTGGAAACACCATATATTTT. This translates into CASSPVIGGGNTIYF.

The chain employs TRBV4-3 and TRBJ2-3; a possible D gene is TRBD2 (6 bases). In germline, CDR1 is LGHNA, CDR2 YSLEER. V shed 4 bases and J shed 0 bases, with 11 bases lying between them. The CDR3 is 15 residues long. CDR3 sequence: CASSLRGASTDTQYF. The CDR3 DNA reads TGCGCCAGCAGCCTGCGGGGAGCTAGCACAGATACGCAGTATTTT.

Here the CDR3 reads CASRELRAEAFF. CDR3 nucleotides: TGTGCCAGTCGCGAACTCAGGGCTGAAGCTTTCTTT. The chain joins TRBV6-5 to TRBJ1-1; D is perhaps TRBD1 (5 bases). Germline CDR1 MNHEY, CDR2 SVGAGI. The CDR3 runs to 12 residues. V was shortened by 9 bases and J by 6 bases, with 14 bases between the two germline ends.

The chain is built from TRBV3-1 (or the pseudogene TRBV3-2) and TRBJ1-4; TRBD1 matches 7 bases. CDR3 length: 15 amino acids. Germline CDR1 is LGHDT and CDR2 is YNNKEL (reference sequence). After removal of 5 bases from V and 8 bases from J, the junction contained 11 bases not matched to a gene. This chain's CDR3 is CASSGRRGLLEKLFF. DNA of the CDR3: TGTGCCAGCAGCGGACGCAGGGGGTTACTAGAAAAACTGTTTTTT.

The chain links TRBV7-9 to TRBJ1-2; TRBD1 matches at 7 bases. The germline V gene encodes CDR1 SEHNR and CDR2 FQNEAQ (reference sequence). CDR3 length equals 15 residues. Trimming cost V 6 bases and J 0 bases; bases outside gene matches: 7. CDR3 nucleotide sequence: TGTGCCAGCAGTTCACCGGGACAGACTAACTATGGCTACACCTTC. It yields the protein CASSSPGQTNYGYTF.